The 11 T cell receptor beta chains below were found in one sample sequenced in a study of OX40 agonist ivuxolimab in advanced cancers. Method: immunoSEQ multiplex PCR; TCRdb's copy keeps in-frame clones and lacks some. The sample has fewer than 100,000 clones; 70% to 90% are singletons. The material was CD4+ or CD8+ T cells sorted from blood, obtained in a trial of the OX40 agonist ivuxolimab. The receptors shown here come from an adult with an advanced solid tumor such as melanoma, head and neck, liver or kidney cancer.

This rearrangement joins TRBV18 to TRBJ2-3; D is uncertain. The V end lost 3 bases, the J end lost 8 bases, and 9 bases lay between the germline ends. Germline values: CDR1 KGHSH, CDR2 LQKENI. The CDR3 contains 12 residues. The CDR3 loop is CASSPSLGTQYF. CDR3 bases: TGTGCCAGCTCACCTAGCTTGGGTACGCAGTATTTT. Full variable domain (missing parts from reference TRBV18 and TRBJ2-3): NAGVMQNPRHLVRRRGQEARLRCSPMKGHSHVYWYRQLPEEGLKFMVYLQKENIIDESGMPKERFSAEFPKEGPSILRIQQVVRGDSAAYFCASSPSLGTQYFGPGTRLTVL.

The gene calls are TRBV13 and TRBJ1-5; D possibly corresponds to TRBD1 (5 bases). Trimming shortened V by 4 bases and J by 5 bases, and 12 bases separated the two germline ends. CDR1 and CDR2 (germline): PRHDT, FYEKMQ (reference sequence). There are 14 residues in the CDR3. CDR3 region: CASSSGTDDQPQHF. The DNA for the CDR3 is TGTGCCAGCAGCTCCGGGACTGACGATCAGCCCCAGCATTTT.

The rearrangement joins TRBV7-2 to TRBJ2-5; the D gene is possibly TRBD2 (5 bases). The CDR3 sequence is 14 residues long. CDR1 and CDR2 (germline): SGHTA, FQGNSA. V was trimmed by 5 bases and J by 4 bases, leaving 14 bases between them. CDR3 coding DNA: TGTGCCAGCAGCCTCCTCGGGAATGGAGAGACCCAGTACTTC. Translated, it gives CASSLLGNGETQYF.

Regarding this clone: The conserved closing phenylalanine or tryptophan is absent in this CDR3, likely reflecting a read error. The V gene is TRBV2, the J gene TRBJ1-6; D gene uncertain. The CDR3 has 13 amino acids. CDR1 is SNHLY and CDR2 is FYNNEI in the germline V gene. V was trimmed by 11 bases and J by 0 bases, leaving 8 bases between them. Here the CDR3 DNA reads TGTGCCCTCCGGGGCTCCTATAATTCACCCCTCCACCTT. Amino acids: CALRGSYNSPLHL.

Only a few counts were recorded for this clone. The V call is TRBV5-4, the J call TRBJ1-1; TRBD1 might be the D (5 bases). The CDR3 runs 16 residues. Germline V lookup: CDR1 SGHNT, CDR2 YYREEE (reference sequence). The V end was cut by 2 bases, the J end by 3 bases, with 17 bases between. The CDR3, as DNA: TGTGCCAGCAGCTTTTTCGGGGCTCGGGGGGACACTGAAGCTTTCTTT. Residues: CASSFFGARGDTEAFF.

This clone is a singleton in its sample. The DNA of the CDR3 is TGCAGCGTCGTGGGACTAGCGGGGGACACAGATACGCAGTATTTT. Translated: CSVVGLAGDTDTQYF. The chain is built from TRBV29-1 and TRBJ2-3, with 14 nucleotides matching TRBD2. In germline, CDR1 is SQVTM, CDR2 ANQGSEA. The junction had 4 bases not matched to a gene; V was cut back by 6 bases and J by 2 bases. CDR3 size: 15 residues.

This clone was observed a few times. The chain recombines TRBV27 with TRBJ2-7, with D tentatively TRBD1 or TRBD2 (5 bases each). Trimming left V 5 bases short and J 0 bases short, with 17 bases between. This CDR3 is 16 amino acids long. Germline lookup yields CDR1 MNHEY and CDR2 SMNVEV (reference sequence). The CDR3: CASSPTGTDLSYEQYF. CDR3 nucleotides: TGTGCCAGCAGTCCCACCGGGACGGACCTCTCCTACGAGCAGTACTTC.

This chain connects TRBV5-1 to TRBJ1-4; TRBD1 matches at 9 bases. Germline CDR1 SGHRS, CDR2 YFSETQ. This CDR3 is built from 15 residues. The V gene end was trimmed by 4 bases and the J gene end by 7 bases; junction bases not matched to a gene: 8. CDR3: CASSLQGAVGEKLFF. CDR3 in DNA: TGCGCCAGCAGCCTACAGGGGGCAGTAGGTGAAAAACTGTTTTTT.

The chain has TRBV18 and TRBJ1-1, with no clear D. CDR3 size: 11 residues. V lost 3 bases, J lost 1 base, and 0 bases lay in between. Germline V gene sequence: CDR1 KGHSH, CDR2 LQKENI. The DNA of the CDR3 is TGTGCCAGCTCACCGAACACTGAAGCTTTCTTT. Its translation: CASSPNTEAFF.

The V and J genes are TRBV11-2 and TRBJ2-4; 12 bases line up with TRBD2. The CDR3 is 14 residues long. V gave up 5 bases and J gave up 7 bases; unmatched junction bases: 3. Germline CDR1 reads SGHAT; CDR2 reads FQNNGV. The CDR3 nucleotides read TGTGCCAGCAGCGACCTAGCGGGGGGGAACATTCAGTACTTC. This translates into CASSDLAGGNIQYF.

The rearrangement joins TRBV7-3 to TRBJ1-1; TRBD1 might be the D (6 bases). The length of the CDR3 is 14 residues. V lost 6 bases to trimming and J lost 0 bases, with 11 bases between them. The V gene's germline CDR1 is SGHTA and CDR2 FQGTGA. CDR3 bases: TGTGCCAGCAGGCGGGACACCATGAACACTGAAGCTTTCTTT. Protein sequence: CASRRDTMNTEAFF.